This T cell receptor beta chain comes out of a study of OX40 agonist ivuxolimab in advanced cancers. Study context: Patients achieving partial responses numbered three: one hepatocellular carcinoma case and two cutaneous melanoma cases.

The study, taken as a whole, reports: In CD8+ T cells, expanded clones were on average more numerous than in CD4+.

Germline assignment: CDR1 SGHDT and CDR2 YYEEEE. The CDR3 runs to 16 residues. V gave up 1 base and J gave up 10 bases; unmatched junction bases: 10. The table came from immunoSEQ multiplex PCR; TCRdb's copy has only in-frame clones and leaves some out. The table includes tens of thousands of clones, about 93% detected once. Note on this clone: What it binds is unknown.

The chain joins TRBV5-6 to TRBJ1-4; 10 positions match TRBD1. The TCR sequence derives from an adult with an advanced solid tumor such as melanoma, head and neck, liver or kidney cancer. The material was CD4+ or CD8+ T cells sorted from blood, obtained in a trial of the OX40 agonist ivuxolimab. The DNA of the CDR3 is TGTGCCAGCAGCTTGCCAGGACAGGGGGGAACCGGAAAACTGTTTTTT. Translation: CASSLPGQGGTGKLFF.